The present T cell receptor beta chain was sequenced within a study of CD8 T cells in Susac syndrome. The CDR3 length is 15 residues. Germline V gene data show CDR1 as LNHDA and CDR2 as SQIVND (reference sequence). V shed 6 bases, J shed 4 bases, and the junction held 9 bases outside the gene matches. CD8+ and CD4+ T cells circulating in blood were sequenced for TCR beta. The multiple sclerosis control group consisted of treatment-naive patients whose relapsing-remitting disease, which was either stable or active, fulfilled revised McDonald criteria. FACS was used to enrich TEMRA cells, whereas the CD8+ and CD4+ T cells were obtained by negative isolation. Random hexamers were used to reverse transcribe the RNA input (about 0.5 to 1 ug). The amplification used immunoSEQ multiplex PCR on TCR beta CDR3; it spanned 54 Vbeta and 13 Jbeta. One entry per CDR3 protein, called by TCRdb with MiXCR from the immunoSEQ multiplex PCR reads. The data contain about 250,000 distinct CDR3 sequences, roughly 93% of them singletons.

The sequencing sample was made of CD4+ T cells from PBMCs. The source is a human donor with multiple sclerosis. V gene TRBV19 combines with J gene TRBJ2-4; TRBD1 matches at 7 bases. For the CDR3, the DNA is TGTGCCAGTAGCCCCCCGGGGACAGCGAAAAACATTCAGTACTTC. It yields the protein CASSPPGTAKNIQYF.